The 14 T cell receptor beta chains below all came from one sample that was sequenced in a study of OX40 agonist ivuxolimab in advanced cancers. TCRdb's copy holds only in-frame clones and misses some; the assay was immunoSEQ multiplex PCR. The table lists some 43,000 clones, around 89% of them singletons. Sequenced material: CD4+ or CD8+ T cells sorted from blood, taken in a trial of the OX40 agonist ivuxolimab. The receptors shown here come from an adult with an advanced solid tumor such as melanoma, head and neck, liver or kidney cancer.

The genes are TRBV19 and TRBJ2-2; unclear D gene. The CDR3 is made up of 14 amino acids. Trimming took 7 bases from V and 3 from J, leaving 12 bases between them. Germline V lookup: CDR1 LNHDA, CDR2 SQIVND (reference sequence). In nucleotides, the CDR3 is TGTGCCAGTATGAGTTGGTCCGACACCGGGGAGCTGTTTTTT. Translated: CASMSWSDTGELFF.

The genes are TRBV18 and TRBJ2-3, with a tentative D call TRBD1 (5 bases). Germline V gene sequence: CDR1 KGHSH, CDR2 LQKENI. This CDR3 is 14 amino acids long. The V end was cut by 5 bases, the J end by 0 bases, with 9 bases between. In DNA form, the CDR3 reads TGTGCCAGCTCATCCCAGGGTAGCACAGATACGCAGTATTTT. Amino acid sequence: CASSSQGSTDTQYF.

This chain joins TRBV11-3 and TRBJ2-3; 11 bases map to TRBD1. This CDR3 spans 15 amino acids. CDR1 is SGHNT, CDR2 YENEEA, per germline. J gave up 6 bases and V 0 bases, and 2 bases lay outside the gene matches. CDR3 DNA: TGTGCCAGCAGCTTAGAGGACAGGGGGCGGGATACGCAGTATTTT. Amino acid sequence: CASSLEDRGRDTQYF.

The V call is TRBV7-2, the J call TRBJ2-1; D possibly uses TRBD1 or TRBD2 (5 bases each). The CDR3 sequence is 15 residues long. V lost 1 base to trimming and J lost 4 bases, with 11 bases between them. Germline V gene data show CDR1 as SGHTA and CDR2 as FQGNSA. In nucleotides, the CDR3 is TGTGCCAGCAGCTTAGTCGGGACCATGTACAATGAGCAGTTCTTC. Translated, it gives CASSLVGTMYNEQFF.

The rearrangement links TRBV5-4 to TRBJ2-2; TRBD1 agrees at 7 bases. There are 14 residues in the CDR3. Germline CDR1 and CDR2: SGHNT and YYREEE (reference sequence). The ends lost 5 bases at V and 4 bases at J; junction bases unmatched: 5. The CDR3 spells CASRPQGTTGELFF. CDR3 nucleotides: TGTGCCAGCAGGCCACAGGGGACCACCGGGGAGCTGTTTTTT.

The V call is TRBV6-6, the J call TRBJ1-4, with 9 bases matching TRBD1. The trim removed 4 bases at V and 4 bases at J, leaving 4 bases unmatched. CDR1 is MNHNY, CDR2 SVGAGI, per germline (reference sequence). The CDR3 extends over 15 amino acids. CDR3 loop: CASSSETGGNEKLFF. The DNA for the CDR3 is TGTGCCAGCAGTTCGGAGACAGGGGGTAATGAAAAACTGTTTTTT.

This chain connects TRBV6-5 to TRBJ2-7; D could derive from TRBD1 or TRBD2 (6 bases each). The CDR3 runs 12 residues. V was trimmed by 10 bases and J by 9 bases, leaving 19 bases between them. Germline V gene sequence: CDR1 MNHEY, CDR2 SVGAGI. CDR3 loop: CATEGGGEVQYF. The CDR3 DNA follows: TGTGCCACCGAAGGAGGGGGAGAGGTGCAGTACTTC.

V and J are TRBV7-2 and TRBJ1-2; D gene unclear. The V and J ends lost 2 bases and 8 bases respectively, with 27 bases between them. Germline CDR1 reads SGHTA; CDR2 reads FQGNSA. This CDR3 is 18 amino acids long. DNA of the CDR3: TGTGCCAGCAGCTTATTTTCGGGCGGGTATCGGTCTGAGGTCGGCTACACCTTC. Translated, it gives CASSLFSGGYRSEVGYTF.

V usage is TRBV4-3 and J usage is TRBJ2-7, with D hard to call. The CDR3 is made up of 14 amino acids. In germline, CDR1 is LGHNA, CDR2 YSLEER. Trimming took off 4 bases at V and 0 bases at J, with 10 bases between the two ends. In DNA, the CDR3 is TGCGCCAGCAGCCGAGGCGGCCGCTCCTACGAGCAGTACTTC. It encodes CASSRGGRSYEQYF.

This chain links TRBV4-3 with TRBJ2-1; D unclear. The CDR3 runs to 16 residues. Germline lookup yields CDR1 LGHNA and CDR2 YSLEER. Trimming cost V 1 base and J 6 bases, with 16 bases left between them. CDR3 in amino acids: CASSQVFWTVPNEQFF. CDR3 DNA: TGCGCCAGCAGCCAAGTTTTCTGGACCGTCCCCAATGAGCAGTTCTTC.

J is TRBJ2-5 and V is TRBV7-3; 8 nucleotides line up with TRBD2. Germline V gene sequence: CDR1 SGHTA, CDR2 FQGTGA. CDR3 size: 13 residues. Germline trimming cut 3 bases from V and 3 bases from J; bases unmatched to any gene: 0. The CDR3 loop reads CASSFSGKETQYF. As DNA, the CDR3 is TGTGCCAGCAGCTTTAGCGGGAAAGAGACCCAGTACTTC.

The chain combines TRBV7-3 with TRBJ2-2; 8 bases agree with TRBD1. V was clipped by 6 bases and J by 7 bases; unmatched bases: 10. CDR1 SGHTA and CDR2 FQGTGA come from the germline V gene. CDR3 length: 15 residues. CDR3 sequence (DNA): TGTGCCAGCAGGGAAGGGCAGGGGGCGATCGGGGAGCTGTTTTTT. As protein: CASREGQGAIGELFF.

This rearrangement joins TRBV6-5 to TRBJ1-2; 8 bases map to TRBD1. The CDR3 covers 13 residues. V was pared by 5 bases and J by 2 bases, with 1 base of the junction left unmatched. Looked up from germline, CDR1 is MNHEY and CDR2 is SVGAGI. CDR3 region: CASSDRGNYGYTF. CDR3 DNA: TGTGCCAGCAGTGACAGGGGAAACTATGGCTACACCTTC.

The J gene is TRBJ1-6, the V gene TRBV25-1; D is perhaps TRBD1 (6 bases). Trimming shortened V by 1 base and J by 9 bases, and 13 bases separated the two germline ends. The CDR3 consists of 15 residues. The germline V gene encodes CDR1 MGHDK and CDR2 SYGVNS. CDR3: CASSEWGRGGSPLHF. CDR3 sequence (DNA): TGTGCCAGCAGTGAATGGGGCAGGGGTGGTTCACCCCTCCACTTT.